One sample yielded the 9 T cell receptor beta chains listed below, sequenced in a study of blood T cell repertoires in COVID-19. TCRdb's table, derived via immunoSEQ multiplex PCR, lists solely in-frame clones and lacks some. The data contain 250,000 to 350,000 clones, about 88% of them singletons. The sample consisted of peripheral blood. The receptors stem from a human donor with COVID-19, enrolled during active disease. The donor label of this sample is uncertain.

This clone was detected once. The chain joins TRBV7-2 to TRBJ2-7; D might be TRBD1 (6 bases). Trimming left V 10 bases short and J 2 bases short, with 15 bases between. The CDR3 extends over 13 amino acids. In germline, CDR1 is SGHTA, CDR2 FQGNSA. The CDR3 DNA is TGTGCCACCGGGACACCGGGAACCTACGAGCAGTACTTC. Translating it yields CATGTPGTYEQYF. Complete variable domain (other parts from reference TRBV7-2 and TRBJ2-7): GAGVSQSPSNKVTEKGKDVELRCDPISGHTALYWYRQSLGQGLEFLIYFQGNSAPDKSGLPSDRFSAERTGGSVSTLTIQRTQQEDSAVYLCATGTPGTYEQYFGPGTRLTVT.

J is TRBJ2-1 and V is TRBV5-8, with 9 bases that match TRBD2. Germline assignment: CDR1 SGHTS and CDR2 YDEGEE. J was trimmed by 7 bases and V by 4 bases; bases with no gene match: 9. This CDR3 is 15 amino acids long. CDR3 nucleotide sequence: TGTGCCAGCAGCCTCACGGCGGGAGGGTTTAATGAGCAGTTCTTC. This sequence encodes CASSLTAGGFNEQFF.

This clone was seen once. This chain uses TRBV28 with TRBJ1-1; D call uncertain. Trimming took off 2 bases at V and 0 bases at J, with 19 bases between the two ends. The germline V gene encodes CDR1 MDHEN and CDR2 SYDVKM. The CDR3 sequence is 18 residues long. This CDR3 reads CASSLGRRSVFMNTEAFF. The CDR3 DNA follows: TGTGCCAGCAGTTTAGGTAGGCGGTCAGTATTCATGAACACTGAAGCTTTCTTT.

The CDR3 region has the DNA TGTGCCAGTAGTATTCGGGGCAGGGGAACCGGGGAGCTGTTTTTT. Its translation is CASSIRGRGTGELFF. The gene calls are TRBV19 and TRBJ2-2, with a tentative D call TRBD1 (6 bases). This CDR3 contains 15 residues. Per germline, CDR1 LNHDA and CDR2 SQIVND (reference sequence). V was shortened by 3 bases and J by 5 bases, with 13 bases between the two germline ends.

This rearrangement joins TRBV2 to TRBJ1-5; the D is unclear. The CDR3 loop spans 17 amino acids. Trimming cost V 2 bases and J 1 base, with 15 bases left between them. CDR1 and CDR2 from the germline V gene are SNHLY and FYNNEI. This CDR3 reads CASSEKVAGGSNQPQHF. DNA of the CDR3: TGTGCCAGCAGTGAAAAGGTCGCCGGCGGGAGCAATCAGCCCCAGCATTTT.

The V call is TRBV5-1, the J call TRBJ2-7; 9 bases are shared with TRBD1. The CDR3 has 15 residues. Germline values: CDR1 SGHRS, CDR2 YFSETQ. V trimming: 4 bases; J trimming: 7 bases; junction bases outside the gene matches: 12. In DNA form, the CDR3 reads TGCGCCAGCAGCCTAACAGGGGGCGCGGCGGGAGAGCAGTACTTC. Translation gives CASSLTGGAAGEQYF.

In nucleotides, the CDR3 is TGTGCCACCAGCAGAGATTGGGGCCCGGGGGGCCCTTACGAGCAGTACTTC. Protein sequence: CATSRDWGPGGPYEQYF. This chain uses TRBV15 with TRBJ2-7, with a weak D call TRBD2 (7 bases). This CDR3 comprises 17 residues. The germline V gene encodes CDR1 LNHNV and CDR2 YYDKDF (reference sequence). V was pared by 0 bases and J by 4 bases, with 19 bases between.

This clone was found once. The rearrangement uses TRBV6-6 and TRBJ2-7; 16 nucleotides align to TRBD2. The germline gives CDR1 MNHNY, CDR2 SVGAGI (reference sequence). The V and J ends lost 6 bases and 5 bases, in that order; junction bases with no gene match: 7. The CDR3 consists of 16 residues. DNA of the CDR3: TGTGCCAGCAGCCCAGGGACTAGCGGGAGGGCCGACGAGCAGTACTTC. Protein: CASSPGTSGRADEQYF.

For the CDR3, the DNA is TGTGCCTCTGGCGTTGGACTATCCCCTACCCGCGAGCAGTACTTC. Translation: CASGVGLSPTREQYF. The chain has TRBV30 and TRBJ2-7, with D possibly being TRBD2 (6 bases). Trimming removed 7 bases at V and 6 bases at J, with 25 bases between. CDR1 is GTSNPN, CDR2 SVGIG, per germline (reference sequence). The CDR3 is 15 residues long.